These 21 T cell receptor beta chains were sequenced from one sample in a study of CD8+ T cells in alopecia areata. The sample's treatment: oral pan-JAK inhibitor, 5-10 mg twice daily. In each case, RNA was isolated and then reverse transcribed into cDNA as the sequencing template. Sequenced by immunoSEQ multiplex PCR; TCRdb stores in-frame clones only, minus some. The sample lists approximately 200,000 clones; about three fifths were seen once. The input for sequencing was CD4+ T cells sorted from blood, taken at week 4, from a patient treated with tofacitinib. The origin of the receptors is a human donor with alopecia areata.

The V gene is TRBV2, the J gene TRBJ1-1; D not certain. The V end lost 3 bases, the J end lost 1 base, and 12 bases lay between the germline ends. The germline V gene encodes CDR1 SNHLY and CDR2 FYNNEI. This CDR3 region has 15 residues. The CDR3, as DNA: TGTGCCAGCAGTGAGGCTCGATCCCCGAACACTGAAGCTTTCTTT. Protein sequence: CASSEARSPNTEAFF.

The chain uses TRBV2 and TRBJ2-7; the D is unclear. V lost 8 bases and J 5 bases, leaving 22 bases between the germline ends. Germline V gives CDR1 SNHLY, CDR2 FYNNEI. The length of the CDR3 is 15 residues. The CDR3 coding sequence is TGTGCCAGCCGCCACGATCAGCTCCTCTGGCACGAGCAGTACTTC. Translating it yields CASRHDQLLWHEQYF.

The chain couples TRBV2 to TRBJ1-5; D remains unclear. V lost 2 bases and J lost 7, with 15 bases in between. From germline, CDR1 is SNHLY and CDR2 FYNNEI. The CDR3 is 15 residues long. CDR3 in DNA: TGTGCCAGCAGTGAACCCCTGAGAGGGTGGCAGCCCCAGCATTTT. Its protein is CASSEPLRGWQPQHF.

This clone occurred a few times. The chain recombines TRBV18 with TRBJ1-1; D ambiguous. The CDR3 length is 14 residues. Per the germline V gene, CDR1 is KGHSH and CDR2 is LQKENI. V gave up 0 bases and J gave up 4 bases, with 9 bases separating them. CDR3 sequence (DNA): TGTGCCAGCTCACCACCGGGAAGGGTCACTGAAGCTTTCTTT. Its protein product is CASSPPGRVTEAFF.

The chain joins TRBV30 to TRBJ1-5; D call uncertain. The germline V gene encodes CDR1 GTSNPN and CDR2 SVGIG (reference sequence). The CDR3 sequence is 13 residues long. V lost 2 bases and J 1 base, leaving 6 bases between the germline ends. The CDR3: CAWSRLSNQPQHF. The CDR3 DNA is TGTGCCTGGAGTCGCTTAAGCAATCAGCCCCAGCATTTT.

As DNA, the CDR3 is TGTGCCAGCAGTGAATTGGAGTTGAACACTGAAGCTTTCTTT. It encodes CASSELELNTEAFF. The chain is built from TRBV2 and TRBJ1-1, with D uncertain. The CDR3 is made up of 14 amino acids. V was clipped by 2 bases and J by 0 bases, with 7 bases between them. CDR1 is SNHLY and CDR2 is FYNNEI in the germline V gene.

The DNA of the CDR3 is TGTGCCTGGAGGAAACAGGGGATGGGCACCGGGGAGCTGTTTTTT. Protein: CAWRKQGMGTGELFF. The rearrangement links TRBV30 to TRBJ2-2; 7 bases line up with TRBD1. This CDR3 has 15 amino acids. Germline CDR1 GTSNPN, CDR2 SVGIG (reference sequence). The ends lost 3 bases at V and 4 bases at J; junction bases unmatched: 8.

The chain recombines TRBV5-1 with TRBJ2-1, with TRBD1 matching over 8 bases. This CDR3 contains 17 residues. Trimming at V came to 2 bases and at J to 2 bases, leaving 9 bases not matched to a gene. Germline CDR1 reads SGHRS; CDR2 reads YFSETQ. The CDR3 sequence is CASSFSQGAFPYNEQFF. The CDR3 bases are TGCGCCAGCAGCTTCTCTCAGGGGGCGTTTCCCTACAATGAGCAGTTCTTC.

J is TRBJ2-5 and V is TRBV5-4, with no clear D. V was pared by 1 base and J by 1 base, with 8 bases between. The CDR3 totals 14 residues. Germline lookup yields CDR1 SGHNT and CDR2 YYREEE (reference sequence). CDR3 in amino acids: CASSLPRAQETQYF. CDR3 DNA: TGTGCCAGCAGCTTGCCTAGGGCCCAAGAGACCCAGTACTTC.

The rearrangement uses TRBV7-2 and TRBJ1-1, with no clear D. The V end was cut by 5 bases, the J end by 5 bases, with 6 bases between. Per the germline V gene, CDR1 is SGHTA and CDR2 is FQGNSA. The CDR3 totals 11 residues. CDR3 sequence: CASSPKTEAFF. In nucleotides, the CDR3 is TGTGCCAGCAGCCCGAAAACTGAAGCTTTCTTT. Full variable domain (rest looked up from reference TRBV7-2 and TRBJ1-1): GAGVSQSPSNKVTEKGKDVELRCDPISGHTALYWYRQSLGQGLEFLIYFQGNSAPDKSGLPSDRFSAERTGGSVSTLTIQRTQQEDSAVYLCASSPKTEAFFGQGTRLTVV.

This clone was counted only a few times. This rearrangement joins TRBV10-3 to TRBJ1-6; D unclear. Trimming took off 0 bases at V and 10 bases at J, with 10 bases between the two ends. The germline CDR1 and CDR2 sequences are ENHRY and SYGVKD. CDR3 length equals 14 residues. CDR3 sequence: CAISESPGGSPLHF. Here the CDR3 DNA reads TGTGCCATCAGTGAGTCCCCGGGTGGGTCACCCCTCCACTTT.

This clone has more than one count but fewer than ten. As DNA, the CDR3 is TGCGCCAGCAGCTTTGGAGGACAGGGTCCCCCGACCTTC. Encoded protein: CASSFGGQGPPTF. The V and J genes are TRBV5-1 and TRBJ1-2; TRBD1 matches 8 bases. Germline V gives CDR1 SGHRS, CDR2 YFSETQ. V lost 2 bases and J lost 14; bases outside the gene matches: 11. The CDR3 loop spans 13 amino acids. The full variable domain, completed using reference TRBV5-1 and TRBJ1-2, is KAGVTQTPRYLIKTRGQQVTLSCSPISGHRSVSWYQQTPGQGLQFLFEYFSETQRNKGNFPGRFSGRQFSNSRSEMNVSTLELGDSALYLCASSFGGQGPPTFGSGTRLTVV.

The rearrangement links TRBV4-3 to TRBJ2-6; 8 bases match TRBD1. The CDR3 is 17 amino acids. The V gene end was trimmed by 3 bases and the J gene end by 0 bases; junction bases not matched to a gene: 4. CDR1 and CDR2 (germline): LGHNA, YSLEER. The CDR3 reads CASSQRTGLSGANVLTF. The CDR3 DNA is TGCGCCAGCAGCCAGAGGACAGGGCTCTCTGGGGCCAACGTCCTGACTTTC.

The chain uses TRBV9 and TRBJ2-2, with D possibly TRBD1 on 5 matching bases. This CDR3 comprises 16 residues. V shed 2 bases and J shed 0 bases, with 11 bases lying between them. The germline CDR1 and CDR2 sequences are SGDLS and YYNGEE. The CDR3 nucleotides read TGTGCCAGCAGCGTGGCGCCAGGGTCGAACACCGGGGAGCTGTTTTTT. It encodes CASSVAPGSNTGELFF.

This chain joins TRBV29-1 and TRBJ2-3; D ambiguous. CDR1 SQVTM and CDR2 ANQGSEA come from the germline V gene. V was shortened by 4 bases and J by 6 bases, with 14 bases between the two germline ends. This CDR3 comprises 13 residues. The CDR3 protein is CSVGGKLSDTQYF. DNA for the CDR3: TGCAGCGTTGGAGGAAAGCTATCGGATACGCAGTATTTT.

This sequence joins TRBV30 and TRBJ1-4, with a weak D call TRBD1 (6 bases). There are 13 residues in the CDR3. V lost 4 bases to trimming and J lost 8 bases, with 14 bases between them. From germline, CDR1 is GTSNPN and CDR2 SVGIG (reference sequence). CDR3 sequence: CAWNRQRGEKLFF. For the CDR3, the DNA is TGTGCCTGGAACCGACAGAGGGGGGAAAAACTGTTTTTT.

The chain couples TRBV30 to TRBJ1-1; the D gene is possibly TRBD1 (6 bases). The length of the CDR3 is 14 residues. From germline, CDR1 is GTSNPN and CDR2 SVGIG (reference sequence). V shed 0 bases and J shed 3 bases, with 11 bases lying between them. This CDR3 is CAWSVRPGDTEAFF. CDR3 sequence (DNA): TGTGCCTGGAGTGTACGTCCAGGGGACACTGAAGCTTTCTTT.

V usage is TRBV28 and J usage is TRBJ1-6; maybe TRBD1 (6 bases). Germline values: CDR1 MDHEN, CDR2 SYDVKM. The CDR3 is made up of 15 amino acids. V gave up 7 bases and J gave up 4 bases, with 14 bases separating them. CDR3 bases: TGTGCCAGCACTGGACAGAACCGATATAATTCACCCCTCCACTTT. Translating it yields CASTGQNRYNSPLHF.

The J gene is TRBJ1-5, the V gene TRBV30; no firm D call. Between the trimmed V and J ends, which lost 0 bases and 12 bases, there was a span of 9 bases. The CDR3 covers 11 residues. Per the germline V gene, CDR1 is GTSNPN and CDR2 is SVGIG (reference sequence). The CDR3 spells CAWSVLGIQHF. The CDR3 DNA sequence: TGTGCCTGGAGTGTACTGGGCATCCAGCATTTT.

V gene TRBV6-1 combines with J gene TRBJ2-2; 9 bases fit TRBD1. The CDR3 sequence is 16 residues long. The germline gives CDR1 MNHNS, CDR2 SASEGT. The ends lost 4 bases at V and 6 bases at J; junction bases unmatched: 9. The CDR3 bases are TGTGCCAGCAGTGGGCCCTCGGGACAGGGAGCCGGGGAGCTGTTTTTT. This translates into CASSGPSGQGAGELFF.

The gene calls are TRBV4-2 and TRBJ2-1; possibly TRBD2 for D (6 bases). CDR3 size: 12 residues. V was clipped by 6 bases and J by 3 bases, with 6 bases between them. Looked up from germline, CDR1 is LGHNA and CDR2 is YNFKEQ. DNA for the CDR3: TGTGCCAGCAGGGGGGGCTACAATGAGCAGTTCTTC. As protein: CASRGGYNEQFF.